The clone carrying this TCR beta chain has a single count. Germline lookup yields CDR1 SNHLY and CDR2 FYNNEI. Trimming took off 8 bases at V and 2 bases at J, with 10 bases between the two ends. The CDR3 is made up of 12 amino acids. The data were obtained in a study of blood T cell repertoires in COVID-19. About the study: Collection of acute and convalescent COVID-19 samples took place in the United States, Italy and Spain.

In the authors' methods: Estimates of nucleated cell counts were drawn from the amplification of reference gene primers. Clones were sequenced by immunoSEQ multiplex PCR, and TCRdb holds only the in-frame ones, with some missing. From that table come the V and J calls and clone size; the DNA was used to work out D and trimming. The sample gives approximately 250,000 clones, 75% to 90% of which show up once; 8% to 9.5% is in the top ten. The specimen sequenced was peripheral blood. This receptor was obtained from a human donor in a cohort sampled during active COVID-19. The chain carries TRBV2 and TRBJ2-7; D might be TRBD2 (7 bases). The CDR3 bases are TGTGCCAGCGGGGGGGCGGCCTACGAGCAGTACTTC. Translating it yields CASGGAAYEQYF.